This T cell receptor beta chain was identified during a study of cytomegalovirus exposure and HLA in healthy donors. This clone was detected only once. The antigen remains undetermined. Germline V CDR1 and CDR2: MNHNS, SASEGT. The V end lost 2 bases, the J end lost 2 bases, and 13 bases lay between the germline ends. The CDR3 covers 16 residues. Study results and caveats: The authors judged a highly shared variant cluster likely a sequencing artifact.

The PCR employed 60 Vbeta primers together with 13 Jbeta primers. TCRdb's table, derived via immunoSEQ multiplex PCR, lists solely in-frame clones and lacks some. The profile shows some 150,000 clones, around 80% of them singletons. The material sequenced was PBMCs. The genes are TRBV6-1 and TRBJ1-5; D may be TRBD1 (6 bases). The clonotype originates from a man aged 40-55 years in good health and CMV-seronegative. The CDR3: CASSESRTARNQPQHF. CDR3 sequence (DNA): TGTGCCAGCAGTGAATCCCGGACAGCACGCAATCAGCCCCAGCATTTT.